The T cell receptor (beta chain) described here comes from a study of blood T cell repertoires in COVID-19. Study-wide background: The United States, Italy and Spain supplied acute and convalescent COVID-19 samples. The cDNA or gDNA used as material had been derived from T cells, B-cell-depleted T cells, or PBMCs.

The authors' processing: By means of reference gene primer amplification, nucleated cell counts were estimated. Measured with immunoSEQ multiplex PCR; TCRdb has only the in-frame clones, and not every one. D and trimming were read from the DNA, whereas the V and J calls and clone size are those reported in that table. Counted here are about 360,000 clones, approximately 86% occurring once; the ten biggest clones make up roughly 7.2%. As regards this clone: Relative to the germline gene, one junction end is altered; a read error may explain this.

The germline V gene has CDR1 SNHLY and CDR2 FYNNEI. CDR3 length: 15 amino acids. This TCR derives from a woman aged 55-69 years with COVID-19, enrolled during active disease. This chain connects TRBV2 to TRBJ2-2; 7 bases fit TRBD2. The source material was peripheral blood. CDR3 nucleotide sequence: TGTGCCAGCAGGGAAGAACTAGCGACCACCGGGGAGCTGTTTTTT. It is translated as CASREELATTGELFF.